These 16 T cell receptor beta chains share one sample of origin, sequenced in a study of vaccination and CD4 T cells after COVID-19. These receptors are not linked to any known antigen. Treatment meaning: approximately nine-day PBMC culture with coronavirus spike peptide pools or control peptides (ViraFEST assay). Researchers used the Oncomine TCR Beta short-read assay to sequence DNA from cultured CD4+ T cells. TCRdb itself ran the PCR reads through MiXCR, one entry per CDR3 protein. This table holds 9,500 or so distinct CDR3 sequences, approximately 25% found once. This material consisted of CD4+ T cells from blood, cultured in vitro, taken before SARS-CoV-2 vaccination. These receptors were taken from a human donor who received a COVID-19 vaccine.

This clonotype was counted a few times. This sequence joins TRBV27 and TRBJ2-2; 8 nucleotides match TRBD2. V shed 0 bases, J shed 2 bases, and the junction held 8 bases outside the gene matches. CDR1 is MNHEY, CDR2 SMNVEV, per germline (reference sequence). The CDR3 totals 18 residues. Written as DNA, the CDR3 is TGTGCCAGCAGTTTATCGCCTCTACTAGCGGACAACACCGGGGAGCTGTTTTTT. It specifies CASSLSPLLADNTGELFF.

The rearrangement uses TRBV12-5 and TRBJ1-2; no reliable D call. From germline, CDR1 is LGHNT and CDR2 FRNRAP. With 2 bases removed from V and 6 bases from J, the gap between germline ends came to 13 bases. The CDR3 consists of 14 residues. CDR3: CASGLPPQENGYTF. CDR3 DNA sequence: TGTGCTAGTGGTTTGCCCCCCCAGGAGAATGGCTACACCTTC.

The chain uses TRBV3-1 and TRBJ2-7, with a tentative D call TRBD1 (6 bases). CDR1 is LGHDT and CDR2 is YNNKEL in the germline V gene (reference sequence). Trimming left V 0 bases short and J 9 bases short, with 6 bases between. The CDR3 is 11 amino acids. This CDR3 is CASSQEGGQYF. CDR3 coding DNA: TGTGCCAGCAGCCAAGAAGGGGGGCAGTACTTC.

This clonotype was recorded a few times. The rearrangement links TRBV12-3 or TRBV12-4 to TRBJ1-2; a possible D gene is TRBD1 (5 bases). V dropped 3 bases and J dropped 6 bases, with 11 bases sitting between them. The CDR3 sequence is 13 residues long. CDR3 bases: TGTGCCAGCAGTTTGGAGGGGTGGAATGGCTACACCTTC. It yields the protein CASSLEGWNGYTF.

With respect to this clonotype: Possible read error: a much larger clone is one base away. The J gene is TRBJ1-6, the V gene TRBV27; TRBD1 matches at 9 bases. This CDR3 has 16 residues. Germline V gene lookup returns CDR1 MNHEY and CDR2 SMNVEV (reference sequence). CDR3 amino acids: CASSTLQGARNSLLHF. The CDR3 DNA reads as TGTGCCAGCAGTACACTACAGGGGGCGCGGAATTCACTCCTCCACTTT.

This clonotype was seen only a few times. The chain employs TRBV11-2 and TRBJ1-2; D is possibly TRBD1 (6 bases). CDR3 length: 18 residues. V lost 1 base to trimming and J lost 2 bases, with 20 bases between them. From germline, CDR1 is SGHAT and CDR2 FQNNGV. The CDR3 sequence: CASSLATLRQGLNYGYTF. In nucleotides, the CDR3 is TGTGCCAGCAGCTTAGCGACCCTCCGGCAGGGGCTAAACTATGGCTACACCTTC.

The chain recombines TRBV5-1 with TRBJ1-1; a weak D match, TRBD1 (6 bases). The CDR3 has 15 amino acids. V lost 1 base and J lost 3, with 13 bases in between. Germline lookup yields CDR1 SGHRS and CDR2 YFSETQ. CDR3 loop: CASSLRGRTDTEAFF. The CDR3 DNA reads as TGCGCCAGCAGCTTGAGGGGGAGGACAGACACTGAAGCTTTCTTT. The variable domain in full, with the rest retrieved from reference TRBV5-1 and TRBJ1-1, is KAGVTQTPRYLIKTRGQQVTLSCSPISGHRSVSWYQQTPGQGLQFLFEYFSETQRNKGNFPGRFSGRQFSNSRSEMNVSTLELGDSALYLCASSLRGRTDTEAFFGQGTRLTVV.

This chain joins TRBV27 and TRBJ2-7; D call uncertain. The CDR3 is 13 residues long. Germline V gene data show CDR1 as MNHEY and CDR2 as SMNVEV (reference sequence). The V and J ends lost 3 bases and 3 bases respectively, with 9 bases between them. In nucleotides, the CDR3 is TGTGCCAGCAGTTTTAGGGAAGGCTACGAGCAGTACTTC. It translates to CASSFREGYEQYF.

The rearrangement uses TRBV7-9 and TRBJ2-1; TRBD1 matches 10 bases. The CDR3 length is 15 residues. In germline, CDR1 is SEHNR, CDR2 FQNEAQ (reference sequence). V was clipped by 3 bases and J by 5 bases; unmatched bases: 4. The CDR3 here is CASSLDRGNNNEQFF. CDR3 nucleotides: TGTGCCAGCAGCTTGGACAGGGGGAATAACAATGAGCAGTTCTTC.

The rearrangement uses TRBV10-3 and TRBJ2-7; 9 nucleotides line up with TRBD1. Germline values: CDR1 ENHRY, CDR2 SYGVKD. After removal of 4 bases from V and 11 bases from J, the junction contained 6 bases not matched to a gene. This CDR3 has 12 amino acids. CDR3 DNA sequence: TGTGCCATCAGTGGGGAACAGGGGGCGGAGTACTTC. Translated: CAISGEQGAEYF.

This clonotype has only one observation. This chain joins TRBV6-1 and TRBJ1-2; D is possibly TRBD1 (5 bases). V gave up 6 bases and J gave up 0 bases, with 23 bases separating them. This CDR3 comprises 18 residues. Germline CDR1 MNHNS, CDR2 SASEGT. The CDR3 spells CASSSPGSNPGANYGYTF. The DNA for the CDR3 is TGTGCCAGCAGCTCTCCAGGGTCGAACCCCGGCGCTAACTATGGCTACACCTTC.

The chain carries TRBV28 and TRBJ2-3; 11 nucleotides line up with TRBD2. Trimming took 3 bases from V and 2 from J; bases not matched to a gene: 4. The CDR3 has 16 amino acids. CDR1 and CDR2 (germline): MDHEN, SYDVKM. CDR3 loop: CASSFRLAGFTDTQYF. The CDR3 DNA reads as TGTGCCAGCAGTTTTCGACTAGCGGGGTTCACAGATACGCAGTATTTT. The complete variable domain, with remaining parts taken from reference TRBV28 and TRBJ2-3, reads DVKVTQSSRYLVKRTGEKVFLECVQDMDHENMFWYRQDPGLGLRLIYFSYDVKMKEKGDIPEGYSVSREKKERFSLILESASTNQTSMYLCASSFRLAGFTDTQYFGPGTRLTVL.

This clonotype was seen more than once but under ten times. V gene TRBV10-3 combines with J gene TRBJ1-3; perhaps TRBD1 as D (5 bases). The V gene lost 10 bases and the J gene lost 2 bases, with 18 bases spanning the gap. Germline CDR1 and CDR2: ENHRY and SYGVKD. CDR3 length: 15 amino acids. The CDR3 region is CATIQGWVTGNTIYF. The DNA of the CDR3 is TGTGCCACCATCCAGGGTTGGGTAACTGGAAACACCATATATTTT.

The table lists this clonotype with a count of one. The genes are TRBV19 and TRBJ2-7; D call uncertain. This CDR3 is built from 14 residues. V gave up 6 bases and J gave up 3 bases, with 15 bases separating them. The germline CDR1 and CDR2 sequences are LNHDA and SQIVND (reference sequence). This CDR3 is CASSPSEVGYEQYF. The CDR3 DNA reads TGTGCCAGTAGCCCTTCTGAGGTAGGCTACGAGCAGTACTTC.

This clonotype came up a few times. In DNA, the CDR3 is TGTGCCAGCAGCCCGAGCTACGAGCAGTACTTC. As protein: CASSPSYEQYF. V and J are TRBV7-8 and TRBJ2-7, with D uncertain. The CDR3 length is 11 residues. Trimming pared 5 bases from V and 3 bases from J, leaving 5 bases between. Germline V gene sequence: CDR1 SGHVS, CDR2 FQNEAQ.

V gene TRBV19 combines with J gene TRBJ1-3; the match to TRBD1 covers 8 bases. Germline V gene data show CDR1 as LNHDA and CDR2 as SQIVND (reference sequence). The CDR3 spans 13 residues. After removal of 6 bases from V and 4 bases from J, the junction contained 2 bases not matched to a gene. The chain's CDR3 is CASSRGQGNTIYF. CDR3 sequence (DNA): TGTGCCAGTAGCAGGGGGCAGGGAAACACCATATATTTT.